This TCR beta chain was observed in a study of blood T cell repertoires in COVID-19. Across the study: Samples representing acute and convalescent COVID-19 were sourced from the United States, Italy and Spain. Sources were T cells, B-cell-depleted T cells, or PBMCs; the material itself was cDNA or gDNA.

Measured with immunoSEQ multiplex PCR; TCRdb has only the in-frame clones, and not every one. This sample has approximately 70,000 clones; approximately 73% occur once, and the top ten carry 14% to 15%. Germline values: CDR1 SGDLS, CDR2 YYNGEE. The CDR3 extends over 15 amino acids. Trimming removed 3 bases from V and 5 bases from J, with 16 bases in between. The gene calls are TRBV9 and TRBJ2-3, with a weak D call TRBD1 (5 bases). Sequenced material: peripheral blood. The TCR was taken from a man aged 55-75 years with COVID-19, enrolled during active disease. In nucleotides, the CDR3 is TGTGCCAGCAGCGCAACCCCAGGGTCCAGAGATACGCAGTATTTT. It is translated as CASSATPGSRDTQYF.